This TCR beta chain was identified in a study of human T cells and chemical hapten exposure. This clonotype was seen many times. TCRdb reanalysed the RACE reads using MiXCR and keeps one entry per CDR3 protein. The data show 300,000 to 450,000 distinct CDR3 sequences, roughly 5.3% seen once. This sample's time point: pre-sensitization, week 0. Treatment in this sample: therapeutic diphenylcyclopropenone sensitization with weekly scalp DPC. The TCR was taken from a woman between 50 and 59 years old with alopecia areata. Some clones in this sample may be carry-over from other donors' samples. Sample: whole blood, taken in connection with sensitization to the hapten diphenylcyclopropenone (DPC).

The CDR3 sequence is CSVDLGTGELFF. CDR3 DNA: TGCAGCGTTGATTTAGGAACCGGGGAGCTGTTTTTT. This sequence joins TRBV29-1 and TRBJ2-2; D gene ambiguous. The CDR3 spans 12 residues. Per the germline V gene, CDR1 is SQVTM and CDR2 is ANQGSEA. V gave up 3 bases and J gave up 5 bases, with 7 bases separating them.